This TCR beta chain is from a study of T cell responses to AZD1222 COVID-19 vaccine (dated by TCRdb to about 2021). About the investigation overall: Because spike-specific TCR depth and breadth did not differ between the two schedules, AZD1222 recipients who got a second dose at roughly 4 weeks were pooled with those who got a second dose at roughly 12 weeks. TCR sequencing was performed for fewer than 250 trial participants, of whom 200 to 210 were given two doses of AZD1222 and around 26 were given two doses of MenACWY control vaccine. Enrollment into the trials was organized by age into subgroups of 18-55, 56-69 and 70-plus years, and those subgroups contained approximately 150, 30 and 60 TCR-sequenced participants, respectively. Broad study findings and their caveats: Most participants were white British and females outnumbered males, and the authors suggested that clonal diversity may have been underestimated. Reportedly, close to half of the unique spike-specific TCRs recognized epitopes lying outside the regions that are mutated in the B.1.351 and B.1.1.7 variants. Because no day 14 peak-response samples were available, repertoires were characterized only after the peak T cell response. Conclusions about previously exposed vaccinees are limited, since just five or six AZD1222 recipients were seropositive for SARS-CoV-2 at baseline. After two AZD1222 doses, spike-specific TCR breadth and depth were significantly higher than at day 0 and than in MenACWY recipients. CD4 TCRs associated with the vaccine covered the entire spike protein, and the dominant responses were in regions 160-218 and 743-854. In the small 56-69-year group, the increase in depth fell short of significance, most likely because of low power.

Via the germline V gene, CDR1 is SGHRS and CDR2 YFSETQ. The CDR3 goes from the cysteine to the phenylalanine over 13 residues. Only the CDR3 DNA stays, 39 bases, in frame from base 1. Trimmed from V: 2 bases; trimmed from J: 5 bases; junction bases lacking a gene match: 4. Taken with the paper, the label for time point translates to: baseline before first vaccination. Vaccinee samples came from UK trials COV001 and COV002, including a single-blind randomized controlled phase 2/3 trial of AZD1222 (ChAdOx1 nCoV-19) in healthy adults. For TCRbeta chain sequencing, PBMC samples from trial participants were taken at day 0 and at day 28 after the second dose. In regard to this clone: Its antigen remains unidentified. No quality values exist for individual bases; no much larger clone is one base distant.

The CDR3 regions of human TCRbeta chains were subjected to immunosequencing. The published analysis was carried out like this. Repertoire TCRs were matched against a reference library of SARS-CoV-2-specific TCRs generated with the MIRA antigen-specificity platform. Breadth meant the fraction of unique TCRs that were SARS-CoV-2-associated, whereas depth meant the fraction of total T cells that were SARS-CoV-2-associated. Using the MIRA data, every spike-specific TCR was mapped to the spike region that the TCR reacted to and assigned to either a CD4 or a CD8 class. Log10-transformed breadth and depth values were compared by one-way ANOVA with Sidak's multiple comparisons tests. TCRdb re-hosts the immuneACCESS table, in-frame sequences only. Its copies lack some clones; in the studies checked, an unresolved V gene accounts for under half of them, and the cause for the rest is not known. D and trimming were read from the DNA, whereas the V and J calls and clone size are those reported in that table. The sample table lists 140,000 to 150,000 clones, approximately 94% of them with a count of one. The ten biggest clones cover under 2% of the sample.

The origin of this receptor is an adult in good health. The chain couples TRBV5-1 to TRBJ2-7; TRBD1 agrees with 7 junctional bases. This specimen was peripheral blood, taken on day 0 of AZD1222 vaccination. The CDR3 region reads CASSLGQENEQYF. The nucleotide sequence reads TGCGCCAGCAGCTTAGGACAGGAGAACGAGCAGTACTTC.